There are a few counts of the clone carrying this T cell receptor beta chain. Antigen specificity is unknown. RNA transcripts provided the source from which TCR beta CDR3 regions were amplified. A set of HTBI primers served as the primers for a first-round RT-PCR of the TCR CDR3. Each CDR3 protein gets one entry after TCRdb re-called the multiplex PCR reads with MiXCR. Found here are fewer than 600,000 distinct CDR3 sequences, about 15% of them singletons; the top ten hold over 11%. The CDR3 covers 15 residues. Trimming removed 6 bases at V and 2 bases at J, with 16 bases between. This sample was included in a study of T cells in Graves' hyperthyroidism and ophthalmopathy. Study-level results: Ophthalmopathy cases were set apart from stable hyperthyroidism by a 13 V-J model. In the blood, most expanded thyroid clonotypes above 0.001 appeared as well.

Each diagnosis drew on symptoms, thyroxine, TRAb, thyroid ultrasound and orbital computed tomography findings. The PBMCs had their origin in roughly 9.4 ml of fresh peripheral blood. The chain combines TRBV12-3 or TRBV12-4 with TRBJ1-1, with D perhaps matching TRBD1 (6 bases). This TCR was recovered from a woman between 40 and 50 years old with Graves' hyperthyroidism. The specimen sequenced was blood. Here the CDR3 DNA reads TGTGCCAGCAGAGCCCTCCAGGGGCTAAACACTGAAGCTTTCTTT. Protein sequence: CASRALQGLNTEAFF.